This record looks at one T cell receptor beta chain sequence and its context. This clone's antigen is unknown. Per-base qualities were not stored, and no clone one base away is much larger. The library was prepared using the immunoSEQ multiplex PCR assay. The hsTCRB Kit was used according to the manufacturer's protocol to amplify rearranged TCR beta chain sequences. An Illumina MiSeq was used to sequence the TCRB libraries. In the original analysis: The kit vendor's proprietary platform handled demultiplexing, trimming and gene mapping. TCRdb obtained this table from immuneACCESS and retained in-frame rearrangements with V and J assigned. These tables miss some clones; where compared with another copy, unresolved V genes account for less than half of the shortfall, and the remainder is unexplained. That table furnishes V, J and clone size, whereas the DNA furnished D and trimming. The sample records 70,000 to 100,000 clones, around nine tenths of which are singletons. The ten largest clones capture 0.56% of the sample.

The data derive from a study of a mutant IDH1 vaccine in newly diagnosed glioma (dated by TCRdb to the early 2020s). In terms of the full investigation: Patients were given eight vaccinations, in weeks 1, 3, 5, 7, 11, 15, 19 and 23, which matched visits V03 through V10. In the chemotherapy-containing groups, vaccination started alongside temozolomide cycles, whereas in patients who had radiotherapy alone it started 4-6 weeks after radiotherapy. Of the roughly 30 treated patients, roughly 60% were male and approximately 38% were female, and the mean age was about 40 years. Before enrollment, most patients had been given radiochemotherapy with temozolomide as standard therapy, while the rest had received either radiotherapy alone or temozolomide alone. Peripheral blood samples were drawn at six visits, namely V03 (baseline), V05, V07, V10, V12 and V13. For exploratory analyses, longitudinal TCRB deep sequencing was carried out in about two dozen treated patients wherever samples were available.

The germline V gene yields MNHNS for CDR1 and SASEGT for CDR2. V gives up 6 bases and J gives up 5 bases, and the segment between their germline ends measures 13 bases. The CDR3 runs 13 amino acids, cysteine and phenylalanine included. Here the CDR3 DNA is all that survives: 39 bases in frame from base 1. The time point label here, explained by the study, means: week 5, during vaccination. Each vaccine dose, consisting of 300 ug of a 20-mer mutant IDH1 peptide in Montanide, was administered subcutaneously with topical imiquimod. The donors had newly diagnosed IDH1-mutant astrocytomas of WHO grade 3 or 4 that showed loss of nuclear ATRX. The samples were drawn from NOA16, a multicentre, single-arm, open-label phase I trial in Germany that tested a mutant IDH1 peptide vaccine in humans for the first time. Genomic DNA for TCRB sequencing was extracted from EDTA blood using the DNeasy Blood and Tissue Kit.

Here is what the overall study found, with its caveats: According to the authors, sample limitations meant that analyses of patient blood samples could not be reproduced. PBMC samples for TCRB deep sequencing were selected based on availability. Immune responses induced by the vaccine were seen in more than 85% of patients across multiple MHC alleles. No apparent relationship was observed between pseudoprogression and alterations in the top peripheral T cell clonotypes detected by TCRB sequencing.

The rearrangement combines TRBV6-1 with TRBJ1-2; tentative D gene TRBD1, with 5 bases matching. The sequencing used PBMCs, collected from a glioma patient whose treatment included an IDH1 peptide vaccine. This clonotype was obtained from a woman between 50 and 59 years old with glioma. The CDR3 corresponds to CASSPGTSYGYTF. The base sequence is TGTGCCAGCAGCCCCGGGACCTCGTATGGCTACACCTTC.